The sequence of this T cell receptor (beta chain) was determined in a study of memory CD4+ T cells and cytomegalovirus serostatus. This clone has a handful of counts. The sort gate was single viable CD3+CD4+CD8-CD45RO+ cells for memory CD4+ T cells. Donors' CMV status reflects serum IgG against pp150, pp28, p38, p52. The CDR3 sequence is 13 residues long. V shed 4 bases and J shed 2 bases, with 9 bases lying between them. The germline CDR1 and CDR2 sequences are SQVTM and ANQGSEA. TCRdb's copy holds only in-frame clones and misses some; the assay was immunoSEQ multiplex PCR. The sample shows 55,000 to 60,000 clones, roughly 77% of them seen only once.

This sequence was found in an adult in good health and CMV-seronegative. V gene TRBV29-1 combines with J gene TRBJ1-5; the D gene is possibly TRBD1 (6 bases). Source material: memory CD4+ T cells from blood. This CDR3 reads CSVGPGGNQPQHF. The CDR3 bases are TGCAGCGTTGGGCCAGGGGGCAATCAGCCCCAGCATTTT.